This T cell receptor beta chain was recorded in a study of blood T cells in healthy people across ages. Study outcomes and limitations: Naive T cell percentage by flow cytometry tracked strongly with beta diversity.

The V and J ends lost 0 bases and 6 bases, in that order; junction bases with no gene match: 8. Germline assignment: CDR1 LGHNA and CDR2 YNFKEQ. The length of the CDR3 is 18 residues. A J-beta primer mix and a sample-barcoded 5' primer were used in a second PCR of roughly 6 to 12 cycles. MiXCR, applied by TCRdb to the 5' RACE reads, yields one record per CDR3 protein. The sample records fewer than 700,000 distinct CDR3 sequences, over 40% being singletons. PBMCs, at least 7 million per sample, were isolated. Per sample, no less than 5.5 micrograms of total RNA were extracted. A word on this clonotype: Its antigen is undetermined.

This receptor was taken from a man aged 80 or over in good health. Specimen: blood. The rearrangement links TRBV4-2 to TRBJ2-5, with 15 positions matching TRBD2. CDR3: CASSQDSRTSGGAKTQYF. The CDR3 DNA sequence: TGTGCCAGCAGCCAAGATTCGAGGACTAGCGGGGGGGCAAAGACCCAGTACTTC.